The next 24 T cell receptor beta chains were all read from a single sample in a study of tumor-infiltrating lymphocytes in primary liver carcinoma. Researchers generated TCR beta cDNA from roughly 520 ng of total RNA, relying on a constant-region primer. It was through three nested multiplex PCR rounds of slightly modified ARM-PCR that TCR beta libraries arose. The first two PCR rounds, roughly 10 cycles each, used TRBV1-TRBV30 forward primers and a C-beta reverse primer. TCRdb re-derived calls from the multiplex PCR reads in MiXCR, one entry per CDR3 protein. This sample has 250,000 to 400,000 distinct CDR3 sequences, with 65% found just once. The source of the blood RNA was unsorted whole blood, and germline DNA was extracted as well. The sequenced sample was peripheral blood. The receptors shown here come from a man aged 35 to 55 with primary liver carcinoma and hepatitis B virus infection.

This clonotype has a handful of counts. CDR3 region: CASSLRRGISPLHF. The CDR3 DNA reads TGTGCCAGCAGTCTCAGACGGGGGATCTCACCCCTCCACTTT. J is TRBJ1-6 and V is TRBV12-3 or TRBV12-4, with D tentatively TRBD1 (5 bases). V was shortened by 5 bases and J by 10 bases, with 15 bases between the two germline ends. This CDR3 has 14 amino acids.

The V and J genes are TRBV11-2 and TRBJ2-7, with a tentative D call TRBD1 (6 bases). The CDR3 consists of 13 residues. Between the trimmed V and J ends, which lost 11 bases and 2 bases, there was a span of 16 bases. The germline V gene has CDR1 SGHAT and CDR2 FQNNGV. This chain's CDR3 is CAGNLGQTYEQYF. CDR3 nucleotide sequence: TGTGCCGGCAACTTAGGACAGACCTACGAGCAGTACTTC.

As regards this clonotype: A much larger clone lies a single base off, so this may be a read error. This CDR3 is CSVDLGGTLFF. The CDR3 DNA is TGCAGCGTTGATCTGGGGGGTACCTTATTCTTC. The J gene is TRBJ2-1, the V gene TRBV29-1; a weak D match, TRBD2 (6 bases). Germline CDR1 and CDR2: SQVTM and ANQGSEA. V shed 3 bases and J shed 16 bases, with 16 bases lying between them. The CDR3 runs to 11 residues.

This clonotype was detected many times. The genes are TRBV4-2 and TRBJ2-7; D is perhaps TRBD1 or TRBD2 (5 bases each). Germline CDR1 is LGHNA and CDR2 is YNFKEQ. The CDR3 covers 15 residues. V lost 0 bases to trimming and J lost 0 bases, with 9 bases between them. CDR3 in amino acids: CASSQDSGTSYEQYF. The CDR3 nucleotides are TGTGCCAGCAGCCAAGATTCAGGGACCTCCTACGAGCAGTACTTC.

As regards this clonotype: This may come from a read error, since a much larger clone is one base off. This sequence joins TRBV29-1 and TRBJ2-3; perhaps D is TRBD1 or TRBD2 (5 bases each). The CDR3 contains 14 residues. V lost 7 bases and J lost 5, with 19 bases in between. Germline V gene data show CDR1 as SQVTM and CDR2 as ANQGSEA. The CDR3 loop is CSAGPPEWRDTQYF. The CDR3 DNA is TGCAGCGCGGGACCGCCGGAATGGAGAGATACGCAGTATTTT.

This clonotype was counted between two and nine times. The chain is built from TRBV5-5 and TRBJ2-1; 10 bases line up with TRBD2. V was pared by 0 bases and J by 4 bases, with 7 bases of the junction left unmatched. Germline CDR1 and CDR2: SGHKS and YYEKEE (reference sequence). CDR3 length equals 17 residues. CDR3 in amino acids: CASSLGRLAGDYNEQFF. CDR3 coding DNA: TGTGCCAGCAGCTTGGGGAGGCTAGCGGGAGATTACAATGAGCAGTTCTTC.

Concerning this clonotype: A read error may produce the germline difference seen at one junction end. The J gene is TRBJ2-2, the V gene TRBV5-1; 9 bases map to TRBD2. CDR1 and CDR2 from the germline V gene are SGHRS and YFSETQ. This CDR3 region has 16 residues. The CDR3: CASSSWTSAGPGGLFF. CDR3 DNA sequence: TGCGCCAGTAGCTCCTGGACTAGCGCCGGACCCGGGGGGCTGTTTTTT.

The chain combines TRBV6-1 with TRBJ2-2; D possibly corresponds to TRBD2 (6 bases). The CDR3 loop spans 13 amino acids. From germline, CDR1 is MNHNS and CDR2 SASEGT. The V and J ends lost 7 bases and 14 bases respectively, with 20 bases between them. CDR3 nucleotides: TGTGCCAGCAATGATTGGGCAACCGGGGGACTGTTTTTT. Encoded protein: CASNDWATGGLFF.

Points on this clonotype: A read error is possible here, since a much larger clone lies one base away. The chain links TRBV6-2 or TRBV6-3 to TRBJ2-7; the match to TRBD2 covers 8 bases. This CDR3 has 19 residues. With V trimmed by 2 bases and J by 6 bases, 21 bases remained unmatched. The germline CDR1 and CDR2 sequences are MNHEY and SVGEGT. The CDR3 DNA is TGTGCCAGCAGTTACCCTCGTCGGACTAGCCTTAGAGGAGCCTGCGAGCAGTACTTC. Protein product: CASSYPRRTSLRGACEQYF.

This clonotype has at least ten counts. The rearrangement uses TRBV6-1 and TRBJ2-7; 14 bases agree with TRBD2. Looked up from germline, CDR1 is MNHNS and CDR2 is SASEGT. V trimming: 6 bases; J trimming: 5 bases; junction bases outside the gene matches: 3. The CDR3 has 14 residues. CDR3 sequence (DNA): TGTGCCAGCAGGACTAGCGGGAGGGCCAACGAGCAGTACTTC. Its protein is CASRTSGRANEQYF.

Comments on this clonotype: The CDR3 does not close with the conserved phenylalanine or tryptophan, likely indicating a read error. This chain links TRBV29-1 with TRBJ2-7; D is undetermined. Germline V gene data show CDR1 as SQVTM and CDR2 as ANQGSEA. This CDR3 comprises 12 residues. V lost 7 bases and J 7 bases, leaving 17 bases between the germline ends. For the CDR3, the DNA is TGCAGCGCGGGTTGGTGTAATCATGAGCAGTACTTA. The encoded protein is CSAGWCNHEQYL.

This chain links TRBV11-3 with TRBJ1-3; TRBD1 is a possible D gene (5 bases). The CDR3 is 13 amino acids. CDR1 SGHNT and CDR2 YENEEA come from the germline V gene. Trimming took off 5 bases at V and 6 bases at J, with 11 bases between the two ends. This chain's CDR3 is CASSHQGANTIYF. In nucleotides, the CDR3 is TGTGCCAGCAGCCACCAAGGGGCAAACACCATATATTTT.

This chain joins TRBV2 and TRBJ2-2; D is ambiguous. V lost 2 bases to trimming and J lost 7 bases, with 8 bases between them. The CDR3 contains 13 residues. Germline lookup yields CDR1 SNHLY and CDR2 FYNNEI. CDR3 protein: CASSELGGGELFF. In DNA form, the CDR3 reads TGTGCCAGCAGTGAACTGGGCGGCGGGGAGCTGTTTTTT.

Of note for this clonotype: A junction boundary mismatches the germline segment, possibly from a read error. The chain carries TRBV20-1 and TRBJ2-7; 15 bases line up with TRBD2. The CDR3 extends over 15 amino acids. From germline, CDR1 is DFQATT and CDR2 SNEGSKA (reference sequence). CDR3 DNA sequence: TGCAGTGCTGTGGGACTAGCGGGAGGTGGCTACGAGCAGTGCTTC. The encoded protein is CSAVGLAGGGYEQCF.

This clonotype was seen only a few times. The rearrangement links TRBV28 to TRBJ2-7; tentatively, D is TRBD1 (6 bases). Trimming removed 4 bases from V and 6 bases from J, with 7 bases in between. Germline CDR1 MDHEN, CDR2 SYDVKM. The CDR3 extends over 11 amino acids. CDR3 region: CASSWTAEQYF. The CDR3 DNA follows: TGTGCCAGCAGTTGGACAGCCGAGCAGTACTTC.

With regard to this clonotype: A junction boundary mismatches the germline segment, possibly from a read error. The chain has TRBV11-1 and TRBJ2-3; no definite D call. The CDR3 extends over 14 amino acids. Germline CDR1 and CDR2: SGHAT and FQDESV (reference sequence). CDR3 in DNA: TGTGCCAGCAGCTCCGCGTCGGGCATAGATACGCATTATTTT. Amino acids: CASSSASGIDTHYF. Variable domain in full (rest from reference TRBV11-1 and TRBJ2-3): EAEVAQSPRYKITEKSQAVAFWCDPISGHATLYWYRQILGQGPELLVQFQDESVVDDSQLPKDRFSAERLKGVDSTLKIQPAELGDSAMYLCASSSASGIDTHYFGPGTRLTVL.

This clonotype was seen a single time. A much bigger clone sits one base away, suggesting this may be a read error. The V and J genes are TRBV5-1 and TRBJ2-1; D is uncertain. The V gene's germline CDR1 is SGHRS and CDR2 YFSETQ. CDR3 length equals 11 residues. The CDR3 sequence is CASSLWDEQLF. In nucleotides, the CDR3 is TGCGCCAGCAGCTTGTGGGATGAGCAGCTCTTC.

With respect to this clonotype: This may be a read error, as it is one base from a much larger clone. The chain carries TRBV6-6 and TRBJ1-6; D remains unclear. This CDR3 contains 16 residues. Germline V gene lookup returns CDR1 MNHNY and CDR2 SVGAGI (reference sequence). CDR3: CGSRRTSDGWDSPLHF. CDR3 coding DNA: TGTGGCAGCAGGCGTACAAGCGACGGCTGGGATTCACCCCTCCACTTT.

Of note for this clonotype: An end of the junction does not agree with germline; a read error may underlie this. The chain is built from TRBV28 and TRBJ2-2; D is possibly TRBD1 (6 bases). Germline V gene sequence: CDR1 MDHEN, CDR2 SYDVKM. The CDR3 loop spans 16 amino acids. The CDR3 is CAISSRQAANTGELFF. The CDR3 region has the DNA TGTGCCATCAGTTCCAGACAGGCCGCGAACACCGGGGAGCTGTTTTTT.

For this clonotype: The CDR3 end shows no conserved phenylalanine or tryptophan, and so a read error is likely. This chain joins TRBV29-1 and TRBJ2-7; no reliable D call. The CDR3 sequence is 13 residues long. CDR1 is SQVTM, CDR2 ANQGSEA, per germline. The V end was cut by 7 bases, the J end by 2 bases, with 15 bases between. The CDR3 region is CSALPAEAYEQYL. DNA for the CDR3: TGCAGCGCACTACCTGCGGAAGCCTACGAGCAGTACTTA.

In the case of this clonotype: Relative to the germline gene, one junction end is altered; a read error may explain this. This chain connects TRBV7-3 to TRBJ1-5, with D unresolved. CDR1 and CDR2 from the germline V gene are SGHTA and FQGTGA. This CDR3 is 17 amino acids long. DNA of the CDR3: TGTGCCAGCAGCTCGGCCTCGATCGCAGATAGCAATCAGCCCCAACATTTT. This sequence encodes CASSSASIADSNQPQHF. Full variable domain (missing parts from reference TRBV7-3 and TRBJ1-5): GAGVSQTPSNKVTEKGKYVELRCDPISGHTALYWYRQSLGQGPEFLIYFQGTGAADDSGLPNDRFFAVRPEGSVSTLKIQRTERGDSAVYLCASSSASIADSNQPQHFGDGTRLSIL.

This clonotype came up a few times. The V call is TRBV2, the J call TRBJ2-4, with 7 nucleotides matching TRBD1. Per the germline V gene, CDR1 is SNHLY and CDR2 is FYNNEI. The CDR3 consists of 13 residues. Trimming removed 3 bases from V and 9 bases from J; junction bases left unmatched: 5. The CDR3 sequence: CASSDIDRVIQYF. In DNA, the CDR3 is TGTGCCAGCAGTGACATCGACAGGGTCATTCAGTACTTC.

To note about this clonotype: Here the CDR3 omits its conserved ending phenylalanine or tryptophan, so a read error is the likely source. J is TRBJ1-5 and V is TRBV10-3, with 8 nucleotides matching TRBD1. This CDR3 comprises 15 residues. Germline CDR1 and CDR2: ENHRY and SYGVKD. CDR3: CAINETGVPNQPQHS. The CDR3 coding sequence is TGTGCCATCAATGAGACAGGGGTACCCAATCAGCCCCAGCATTCT.

The CDR3 reads CASSLGWDLDMGNTIYF. CDR3 DNA: TGTGCCAGCAGCTTGGGCTGGGACCTCGATATGGGGAACACCATATATTTT. J is TRBJ1-3 and V is TRBV5-5, with D possibly being TRBD1 (5 bases). This CDR3 spans 17 amino acids. V lost 0 bases and J 7 bases, leaving 20 bases between the germline ends. From germline, CDR1 is SGHKS and CDR2 YYEKEE (reference sequence).